These 31 T cell receptor beta chains were sequenced from one sample in a study of blood T cell repertoires in COVID-19 (dated by TCRdb to between 2020 and 2021). Library generation was performed with the immunoSEQ multiplex PCR assay. In TCRdb, the immuneACCESS table is reduced to in-frame sequences with V and J assigned. These tables do not hold every clone; where another copy was compared, an unresolved V gene accounts for under half, and the others remain unexplained. For this sample there are about 320,000 clones; approximately 85% appear just once. The ten largest clones take up about 7% of the sample. The sample comprised peripheral blood. These receptor sequences come from a human donor in a cohort sampled during active COVID-19.

The chain is built from TRBV7-3 and TRBJ2-1, with 8 positions matching TRBD2. With V trimmed by 1 base and J by 9 bases, 5 bases remained unmatched. The germline CDR1 and CDR2 sequences are SGHTA and FQGTGA. This CDR3 spans 14 amino acids. The CDR3, as DNA: TGTGCCAGCAGCTTAATAGGCCTAGCGGGTGAGCAGTTCTTC. Its protein product is CASSLIGLAGEQFF. Looking up the rest from reference TRBV7-3 and TRBJ2-1 gives the full variable domain: GAGVSQTPSNKVTEKGKYVELRCDPISGHTALYWYRQSLGQGPEFLIYFQGTGAADDSGLPNDRFFAVRPEGSVSTLKIQRTERGDSAVYLCASSLIGLAGEQFFGPGTRLTVL.

The rearrangement uses TRBV24-1 and TRBJ2-1; TRBD2 matches 10 bases. V lost 1 base to trimming and J lost 9 bases; unmatched junction nucleotides: 8. Germline V gives CDR1 KGHDR, CDR2 SFDVKD. The CDR3 runs 16 residues. CDR3 in DNA: TGTGCCACCAGTGATTTAAGAGCGGGGGGGCAGAGTGAGCAGTTCTTC. Translation: CATSDLRAGGQSEQFF.

This clone was counted once. The V and J genes are TRBV5-1 and TRBJ1-4; 9 bases map to TRBD1. V dropped 3 bases and J dropped 5; count of bases not matched to a gene: 14. The germline CDR1 and CDR2 sequences are SGHRS and YFSETQ. This CDR3 comprises 18 residues. CDR3 nucleotides: TGCGCCAGCAGCTACCGACAGGGGGGCCAACCCTTCAATGAAAAACTGTTTTTT. It yields the protein CASSYRQGGQPFNEKLFF.

The chain has TRBV5-4 and TRBJ2-3; 10 nucleotides line up with TRBD1. The V gene end was trimmed by 5 bases and the J gene end by 4 bases; junction bases not matched to a gene: 10. Per the germline V gene, CDR1 is SGHNT and CDR2 is YYREEE (reference sequence). The CDR3 totals 16 residues. CDR3: CASSRDRGTLPDTQYF. CDR3 nucleotides: TGTGCCAGCAGTCGGGACAGGGGAACGTTGCCAGATACGCAGTATTTT.

The genes are TRBV5-1 and TRBJ2-1, with 9 bases matching TRBD2. This CDR3 region has 15 residues. Germline V gene data show CDR1 as SGHRS and CDR2 as YFSETQ. The V and J ends lost 0 bases and 6 bases, in that order; junction bases with no gene match: 4. In nucleotides, the CDR3 is TGCGCCAGCAGCTTGGGCGCGGGGGGGCCCAATGAGCAGTTCTTC. Translation gives CASSLGAGGPNEQFF. Drawing the rest from reference TRBV5-1 and TRBJ2-1, the complete variable domain is KAGVTQTPRYLIKTRGQQVTLSCSPISGHRSVSWYQQTPGQGLQFLFEYFSETQRNKGNFPGRFSGRQFSNSRSEMNVSTLELGDSALYLCASSLGAGGPNEQFFGPGTRLTVL.

This clone was picked up a small number of times. The rearrangement uses TRBV5-1 and TRBJ1-2; 9 bases fit TRBD1. In germline, CDR1 is SGHRS, CDR2 YFSETQ. This CDR3 spans 13 amino acids. The ends lost 4 bases at V and 8 bases at J; junction bases unmatched: 6. CDR3 coding DNA: TGCGCCAGCAGCATAGGGACAGGGCTCGGCTACACCTTC. It translates to CASSIGTGLGYTF.

The chain links TRBV15 to TRBJ2-1; D remains ambiguous. Between the trimmed V and J ends, which lost 7 bases and 8 bases, there was a span of 12 bases. The CDR3 covers 12 residues. The germline gives CDR1 LNHNV, CDR2 YYDKDF (reference sequence). The CDR3: CATIKEPHEQFF. The CDR3, as DNA: TGTGCCACCATCAAGGAGCCCCATGAGCAGTTCTTC.

The chain joins TRBV3-1 (or the pseudogene TRBV3-2) to TRBJ2-2, with a weak D call TRBD1 (6 bases). Germline CDR1 reads LGHDT; CDR2 reads YNNKEL (reference sequence). Trimming shortened V by 4 bases and J by 1 base, and 7 bases separated the two germline ends. The CDR3 spans 14 residues. DNA of the CDR3: TGTGCCAGCAGCCGACAGGTGAACACCGGGGAGCTGTTTTTT. Residues: CASSRQVNTGELFF.

The chain is built from TRBV11-2 and TRBJ2-3; D is possibly TRBD1 (6 bases). Germline assignment: CDR1 SGHAT and CDR2 FQNNGV. The CDR3 runs to 15 residues. V lost 3 bases and J 0 bases, leaving 10 bases between the germline ends. The CDR3 protein is CASSFGRGSTDTQYF. The CDR3 DNA is TGTGCCAGCAGCTTCGGTAGGGGGAGCACAGATACGCAGTATTTT. The variable domain in full, completed from reference TRBV11-2 and TRBJ2-3, reads EAGVAQSPRYKIIEKRQSVAFWCNPISGHATLYWYQQILGQGPKLLIQFQNNGVVDDSQLPKDRFSAERLKGVDSTLKIQPAKLEDSAVYLCASSFGRGSTDTQYFGPGTRLTVL.

This clone was counted a single time. The gene calls are TRBV7-9 and TRBJ2-1; 14 bases align to TRBD2. The CDR3 loop spans 18 amino acids. Germline loops: CDR1 SEHNR, CDR2 FQNEAQ (reference sequence). Losses at the gene ends were 1 base for V and 8 bases for J; bases not matched to a gene: 10. The chain's CDR3 is CASSLVVVTSGGAHEQFF. The CDR3 bases are TGTGCCAGCAGCTTAGTGGTGGTGACTAGCGGGGGGGCCCATGAGCAGTTCTTC.

V usage is TRBV7-3 and J usage is TRBJ1-1, with a weak D call TRBD1 (5 bases). Germline V lookup: CDR1 SGHTA, CDR2 FQGTGA. The V end was cut by 0 bases, the J end by 5 bases, with 10 bases between. CDR3 length equals 14 residues. CDR3 DNA sequence: TGTGCCAGCAGCTTAACGTACGGGGGGACTGAAGCTTTCTTT. Its translation: CASSLTYGGTEAFF.

This chain connects TRBV28 to TRBJ2-4, with D maybe TRBD1 (5 bases). Germline-derived CDR1 and CDR2 are MDHEN and SYDVKM. CDR3 size: 14 residues. With 6 bases removed from V and 6 bases from J, the gap between germline ends came to 15 bases. The DNA for the CDR3 is TGTGCCAGCAGACCTGACCCAGGGATAAACATTCAGTACTTC. It is translated as CASRPDPGINIQYF.

This chain uses TRBV5-1 with TRBJ2-3, with TRBD2 matching 11 bases. Germline CDR1 and CDR2: SGHRS and YFSETQ. With 3 bases clipped from V and 0 bases from J, the junction kept 6 bases outside the gene matches. This CDR3 contains 17 residues. Written as DNA, the CDR3 is TGCGCCAGCAGCTCGGGACTAGCGGCGACTAGCACAGATACGCAGTATTTT. It translates to CASSSGLAATSTDTQYF.

The genes are TRBV24-1 and TRBJ2-6, with D tentatively TRBD2 (6 bases). This CDR3 is built from 17 residues. Trimming removed 0 bases from V and 1 base from J, with 9 bases in between. Looked up from germline, CDR1 is KGHDR and CDR2 is SFDVKD. The CDR3 DNA follows: TGTGCCACCAGTGATTTGCCCGGGAGTTCTGGGGCCAACGTCCTGACTTTC. It specifies CATSDLPGSSGANVLTF.

This clone occurred a few times. The chain has TRBV19 and TRBJ1-6; TRBD1 is a possible D gene (6 bases). The CDR3 has 17 amino acids. Trimming left V 6 bases short and J 0 bases short, with 15 bases between. CDR1 is LNHDA and CDR2 is SQIVND in the germline V gene (reference sequence). This CDR3 reads CASRTDRSLSYNSPLHF. The CDR3 bases are TGTGCCAGTAGAACGGACAGATCCCTCTCCTATAATTCACCCCTCCACTTT.

This chain links TRBV5-1 with TRBJ1-1, with 9 positions matching TRBD1. The CDR3 has 11 amino acids. J lost 11 bases, V lost 9 bases, and 8 bases had no gene match. From germline, CDR1 is SGHRS and CDR2 YFSETQ. This CDR3 reads CATRQGDLAFF. CDR3 nucleotide sequence: TGCGCCACCAGACAGGGGGATTTGGCTTTCTTT. Together with reference TRBV5-1 and TRBJ1-1, the CDR3 gives the full variable domain: KAGVTQTPRYLIKTRGQQVTLSCSPISGHRSVSWYQQTPGQGLQFLFEYFSETQRNKGNFPGRFSGRQFSNSRSEMNVSTLELGDSALYLCATRQGDLAFFGQGTRLTVV.

The V call is TRBV10-3, the J call TRBJ2-1; weak D call: TRBD1 (5 bases). CDR3 length: 17 residues. Germline CDR1 ENHRY, CDR2 SYGVKD. Trimming took off 1 base at V and 7 bases at J, with 20 bases between the two ends. DNA for the CDR3: TGTGCCATCAGTGAGTTAGCCCTCAGGGATGGAAGGAATGAGCAGTTCTTC. Translation gives CAISELALRDGRNEQFF.

This clone showed up just once. V and J are TRBV6-5 and TRBJ1-5; D gene uncertain. Trimming left V 8 bases short and J 0 bases short, with 8 bases between. The CDR3 has 13 residues. The germline gives CDR1 MNHEY, CDR2 SVGAGI. CDR3: CASQEGSNQPQHF. The CDR3 bases are TGTGCCAGCCAAGAGGGTAGCAATCAGCCCCAGCATTTT.

This clone has just one count. The rearrangement uses TRBV6-5 and TRBJ1-1, with no clear D. Germline V lookup: CDR1 MNHEY, CDR2 SVGAGI. The V gene lost 7 bases and the J gene lost 0 bases, with 9 bases spanning the gap. There are 13 residues in the CDR3. Written as DNA, the CDR3 is TGTGCCAGCATTTTACTATTGAACACTGAAGCTTTCTTT. Translated: CASILLLNTEAFF.

The rearrangement links TRBV7-4 to TRBJ2-3; 9 positions agree with TRBD2. Per germline, CDR1 SGHVT and CDR2 SQSDAQ. The CDR3 is 17 amino acids. The ends lost 2 bases at V and 4 bases at J; junction bases unmatched: 10. CDR3 bases: TGTGCCAGCAGCTTATTAGTAGCGGGGGTTGTTGCAGATACGCAGTATTTT. It translates to CASSLLVAGVVADTQYF.

The chain employs TRBV15 and TRBJ1-5; the match to TRBD1 covers 12 bases. J was trimmed by 2 bases and V by 1 base; bases with no gene match: 9. Germline V CDR1 and CDR2: LNHNV, YYDKDF (reference sequence). The CDR3 is made up of 19 amino acids. Written as DNA, the CDR3 is TGTGCCACCAGCAGAGCGGGGGGACAGGGGGCTGGACGCAATCAGCCCCAGCATTTT. Its protein product is CATSRAGGQGAGRNQPQHF. The full variable domain, in which reference TRBV15 and TRBJ1-5 provide the parts outside the CDR3, is DAMVIQNPRYQVTQFGKPVTLSCSQTLNHNVMYWYQQKSSQAPKLLFHYYDKDFNNEADTPDNFQSRRPNTSFCFLDIRSPGLGDTAMYLCATSRAGGQGAGRNQPQHFGDGTRLSIL.

The J gene is TRBJ1-6, the V gene TRBV7-9; D uncertain. V lost 2 bases and J lost 9, with 8 bases in between. Germline values: CDR1 SEHNR, CDR2 FQNEAQ (reference sequence). The CDR3 spans 13 residues. Here the CDR3 reads CASSLQRFSPLHF. CDR3 nucleotide sequence: TGTGCCAGCAGCTTACAGAGGTTTTCACCCCTCCACTTT.

About this clone: The same CDR3 can be traced to other DNA sequences in this sample. The rearrangement uses TRBV5-1 and TRBJ2-7, with D possibly TRBD1 on 5 matching bases. With 3 bases removed from V and 5 bases from J, the gap between germline ends came to 6 bases. The CDR3 is 11 amino acids. CDR1 and CDR2 from the germline V gene are SGHRS and YFSETQ. CDR3 sequence: CASSSGNEQYF. CDR3 coding DNA: TGCGCCAGCAGCTCAGGGAACGAGCAGTACTTC.

The CDR3 region is CATSRDAASGGASTDTQYF. The CDR3 DNA follows: TGTGCCACCAGCAGAGATGCGGCTAGCGGGGGGGCTAGCACAGATACGCAGTATTTT. V and J are TRBV15 and TRBJ2-3; 12 bases fit TRBD2. Germline trimming cut 0 bases from V and 0 bases from J; bases unmatched to any gene: 7. The CDR3 has 19 residues. Germline assignment: CDR1 LNHNV and CDR2 YYDKDF (reference sequence).

The chain is built from TRBV19 and TRBJ1-1, with D unclear. Trimming left V 4 bases short and J 4 bases short, with 10 bases between. Germline lookup yields CDR1 LNHDA and CDR2 SQIVND (reference sequence). CDR3 length equals 13 residues. The CDR3 here is CASSNEAGTEAFF. CDR3 coding DNA: TGTGCCAGTAGTAATGAGGCCGGCACTGAAGCTTTCTTT.

This clone showed up just once. For the CDR3, the DNA is TGTGCCAGCAGCGCCCAAGACAGGGTAGGGGGCAATGAGCAGTTCTTC. Translation: CASSAQDRVGGNEQFF. The rearrangement uses TRBV9 and TRBJ2-1; 7 nucleotides align to TRBD1. Germline values: CDR1 SGDLS, CDR2 YYNGEE. Trimming took 3 bases from V and 6 from J; bases not matched to a gene: 12. CDR3 length equals 16 residues.

This chain links TRBV7-6 with TRBJ2-6, with a tentative D call TRBD1 (6 bases). This CDR3 has 21 amino acids. CDR1 is SGHVS and CDR2 is FNYEAQ in the germline V gene. Trimming cost V 1 base and J 0 bases, with 22 bases left between them. CDR3 protein: CASSLEDRINFINSGANVLTF. CDR3 nucleotide sequence: TGTGCCAGCAGCTTAGAAGACAGGATCAACTTTATCAACTCTGGGGCCAACGTCCTGACTTTC. Full variable domain (outside the CDR3, taken from reference TRBV7-6 and TRBJ2-6): GAGVSQSPRYKVTKRGQDVALRCDPISGHVSLYWYRQALGQGPEFLTYFNYEAQQDKSGLPNDRFSAERPEGSISTLTIQRTEQRDSAMYRCASSLEDRINFINSGANVLTFGAGSRLTVL.

The gene calls are TRBV10-1 and TRBJ1-2, with 11 nucleotides matching TRBD1. Losses at the gene ends were 4 bases for V and 4 bases for J; bases not matched to a gene: 2. Germline CDR1 reads WNHNN; CDR2 reads SYGVQD (reference sequence). The CDR3 has 14 residues. The CDR3, as DNA: TGCGCCAGCAGTGCCGGACAGGGGGCCTATGGCTACACCTTC. This gives the protein CASSAGQGAYGYTF.

This sequence joins TRBV7-9 and TRBJ2-1; 10 nucleotides align to TRBD2. V shed 6 bases, J shed 2 bases, and the junction held 16 bases outside the gene matches. This CDR3 region has 19 residues. Looked up from germline, CDR1 is SEHNR and CDR2 is FQNEAQ (reference sequence). CDR3 sequence: CASSPTSGKAGGPYNEQFF. DNA of the CDR3: TGTGCCAGCAGTCCAACTTCAGGGAAAGCGGGGGGGCCCTACAATGAGCAGTTCTTC.

The genes are TRBV7-2 and TRBJ1-1; D may be TRBD1 (5 bases). Between the trimmed V and J ends, which lost 7 bases and 7 bases, there was a span of 10 bases. CDR1 and CDR2 from the germline V gene are SGHTA and FQGNSA. The CDR3 totals 11 residues. CDR3 in DNA: TGTGCCAGCATTCTGACAGTTGAAGCTTTCTTT. This gives the protein CASILTVEAFF. Full variable domain (missing parts from reference TRBV7-2 and TRBJ1-1): GAGVSQSPSNKVTEKGKDVELRCDPISGHTALYWYRQSLGQGLEFLIYFQGNSAPDKSGLPSDRFSAERTGGSVSTLTIQRTQQEDSAVYLCASILTVEAFFGQGTRLTVV.

The chain employs TRBV29-1 and TRBJ2-3; D possibly corresponds to TRBD2 (7 bases). Germline V gene data show CDR1 as SQVTM and CDR2 as ANQGSEA. This CDR3 has 14 amino acids. V shed 6 bases and J shed 7 bases, with 20 bases lying between them. The CDR3 DNA follows: TGCAGCGTGGACAGCGGGGCGGGGAAGAATACGCAGTATTTT. Protein: CSVDSGAGKNTQYF.